Below, 7 T cell receptor beta chains from the same sample are listed, as sequenced in a study of T cell clonality in common variable immunodeficiency. Clones were sequenced by immunoSEQ multiplex PCR, and TCRdb holds only the in-frame ones, with some missing. Listed here are some 40,000 clones without any singletons, the top ten holding roughly 0.66%. The sequencing input was peripheral blood mononuclear cells. The receptors stem from a person between 18 and 75 years old in good health.

This clone was detected many times. The CDR3 extends 3 residues past the end of the read, so its final part is completed from the germline J gene. This chain joins TRBV20-1 and TRBJ2-1, with D maybe TRBD1 (6 bases). The V end lost 2 bases, the J end lost 0 bases, and 11 bases lay between the germline ends. This CDR3 comprises 15 residues. CDR1 and CDR2 from the germline V gene are DFQATT and SNEGSKA (reference sequence). Incomplete CDR3 DNA: TGCAGTGCTAGAACAGGACAGATCTCCTACAATGAG. Residues: CSARTGQISYNE. The whole CDR3 region reads CSARTGQISYNEQFF.

This clone has a count of ten or more. The CDR3 end is not reached by the read, which stops 3 residues before it; the germline J gene fills it in. The rearrangement uses TRBV20-1 and TRBJ2-5, with 9 positions matching TRBD1. CDR1 and CDR2 from the germline V gene are DFQATT and SNEGSKA (reference sequence). There are 14 residues in the CDR3. V trimming: 4 bases; J trimming: 5 bases; junction bases outside the gene matches: 8. The CDR3 bases that were read are TGCAGTGCTAACAGGGGGCCGACGGGGGAGACC. As protein: CSANRGPTGET. In full, the CDR3 is CSANRGPTGETQYF.

This clone came up many times. Coverage ceases 3 residues before the CDR3 finishes, and the germline J gene fills in the end. The chain recombines TRBV6-4 with TRBJ1-5; TRBD1 might be the D (6 bases). There are 13 residues in the CDR3. The germline V gene has CDR1 MRHNA and CDR2 SNTAGT. Trimming shortened V by 4 bases and J by 3 bases, and 7 bases separated the two germline ends. The CDR3 loop reads CASSAGVNQPQHF. The CDR3 DNA, read in part, is TGTGCCAGCAGTGCAGGGGTCAATCAGCCC.

This clone was detected many times. The CDR3 loop reads CASSDWNRENTGELFF. Incomplete CDR3 DNA: TGTGCCAGCAGTGATTGGAACAGGGAAAACACCGGGGAG. The V call is TRBV6-4, the J call TRBJ2-2; a weak D match, TRBD1 (6 bases). The CDR3 end is not reached by the read, which stops 3 residues before it; the germline J gene fills it in. The CDR3 runs 16 residues. CDR1 and CDR2 from the germline V gene are MRHNA and SNTAGT. The V end lost 3 bases, the J end lost 2 bases, and 13 bases lay between the germline ends.

Ten or more counts support this clone. The read ends 3 residues shy of where the CDR3 ends; the end is completed using the germline J gene. V is TRBV7-3 and J is TRBJ2-5; TRBD1 matches at 9 bases. The CDR3 runs 16 residues. Germline trimming cut 4 bases from V and 2 bases from J; bases unmatched to any gene: 8. Germline V gives CDR1 SGHTA, CDR2 FQGTGA. The sequenced CDR3 bases are TGTGCCAGCAGCTCTTCCGGGACAGGGAAACAAGAGACC. Translation: CASSSSGTGKQET. The whole CDR3 region reads CASSSSGTGKQETQYF.

This clone was seen ten or more times. Read coverage stops 3 residues before the CDR3 terminus; the germline J gene supplies the remainder. This chain uses TRBV4-2 with TRBJ1-5; no clear D gene. The germline CDR1 and CDR2 sequences are LGHNA and YNFKEQ. The germline V and J ends were trimmed by 3 bases and 2 bases, with 29 bases remaining between them. CDR3 length: 21 residues. The CDR3 region is CASSHTYPHKFRVVGNQPQHF. Incomplete CDR3 DNA: TGTGCCAGCAGCCATACGTACCCCCACAAATTTCGGGTTGTGGGCAATCAGCCC.

This clone has a count of ten or more. The read ends 3 residues shy of where the CDR3 ends; the end is completed using the germline J gene. This chain links TRBV5-1 with TRBJ1-1; 9 bases line up with TRBD1. CDR1 and CDR2 from the germline V gene are SGHRS and YFSETQ. The CDR3 extends over 15 amino acids. V shed 3 bases and J 0 bases; nucleotides not matched to a gene: 3. Incomplete CDR3 DNA: TGCGCCAGCAGCTCGGGACAGGGAATGAACACTGAA. Protein product: CASSSGQGMNTE. The entire CDR3 sequence reads CASSSGQGMNTEAFF.